The T cell receptor (beta chain) described here comes from a study of T cells expressing NK-cell markers (dated by TCRdb to the early 2020s). As for the study more broadly: TCR beta-chain repertoires were profiled in sorted CD3+CD56+NKG2C+, CD3+CD56+NKG2C- and CD3+CD56-NKG2C+ T-cell subsets from about 8 donors. Seven of the eight sequenced donors were HCMV-seropositive and one was HCMV-seronegative. Sequencing of the libraries produced 2 x 150 bp reads on Illumina HiSeq 2000/2500, MiSeq or NextSeq. The eight sequenced donors were randomly selected healthy volunteers, three men and five women.

The CDR3 holds 15 amino acids from the cysteine to the phenylalanine. The nucleotide record is missing. The germline V gene (reference sequence) sets CDR1 to MNHEY and CDR2 to SMNVEV. A commercial ELISA kit detecting HCMV-specific IgG in serum was used to determine HCMV serostatus. Ficoll density gradient centrifugation was used to isolate peripheral blood mononuclear cells from blood. On this clonotype itself: The target of this receptor is not known.

The instrument given in TCRdb is Illumina HiSeq 2000. TCR beta cDNA libraries were made by 5'RACE template switching that added a universal primer site and unique molecular identifiers. cDNA synthesis was primed from the TCR beta constant segment and was followed by two successive PCR amplification steps. Per the authors' processing: Reads were demultiplexed and grouped by UMI with MIGEC, and clonotypes were assembled and quantified with MiTCR. To exclude erroneous sequences, only TCR cDNA sequences supported by at least two reads were retained. The tcR package was used for downstream repertoire analysis, and clonotypes were matched between fractions using CDR3 nucleotide sequence together with V segment. VDJmatch was used to annotate antigen specificity against VDJdb, with one amino acid substitution allowed in CDR3. TCRdb reprocessed the public reads and reports one entry per CDR3 protein sequence, without DNA. The V and J calls here are based on TCRdb, not the publication. This sample's table contains more than 400,000 distinct CDR3 sequences. The ten largest clones add up to 7.3% of the sample.

General findings and caveats noted by the study authors: It remained unclear whether the expanded NKG2C-expressing T cell clones were specific for HCMV antigens. In six donors, the dominant CD3+CD56+NKG2C+ clonotypes were found to rank among the top 10 CD8+ clonotypes and to make up about 1.0-7.5% of CD8+ T cells. Those dominant clonotypes were again the most abundant among CD3+CD56-NKG2C+ cells in a handful of donors, at roughly 25-60.1%.

The source of this sequence is a woman between 18 and 75 years old in good health. The rearranged chain carries TRBV27 and TRBJ2-7; TCRdb selects TRBD2, and the lack of DNA leaves this call unchecked. Material for sequencing was blood T cells: a sorted CD56 or NKG2C T cell subset, CD4+ or CD8+ T cells, or bulk PBMC T cells (not recorded which). CDR3 sequence: CASRPGLAGHYEQYF.